This T cell receptor beta chain was obtained from a study of blood T cell repertoires in COVID-19. TCRdb's table, derived via immunoSEQ multiplex PCR, lists solely in-frame clones and lacks some. The table shows over 250,000 clones, with approximately 89% occurring only once. The V gene's germline CDR1 is LNHDA and CDR2 SQIVND (reference sequence). The CDR3 consists of 14 residues. Trimming at V came to 3 bases and at J to 7 bases, leaving 6 bases not matched to a gene. What was sequenced was PBMCs or T cells enriched from blood (not recorded which). The sequence was obtained from a woman in her sixties who had recovered from COVID-19. This chain joins TRBV19 and TRBJ2-1, with 7 positions matching TRBD2. CDR3 DNA sequence: TGTGCCAGTAGTATGGGAGGGAGGAATAATGAGCAGTTCTTC. It translates to CASSMGGRNNEQFF.